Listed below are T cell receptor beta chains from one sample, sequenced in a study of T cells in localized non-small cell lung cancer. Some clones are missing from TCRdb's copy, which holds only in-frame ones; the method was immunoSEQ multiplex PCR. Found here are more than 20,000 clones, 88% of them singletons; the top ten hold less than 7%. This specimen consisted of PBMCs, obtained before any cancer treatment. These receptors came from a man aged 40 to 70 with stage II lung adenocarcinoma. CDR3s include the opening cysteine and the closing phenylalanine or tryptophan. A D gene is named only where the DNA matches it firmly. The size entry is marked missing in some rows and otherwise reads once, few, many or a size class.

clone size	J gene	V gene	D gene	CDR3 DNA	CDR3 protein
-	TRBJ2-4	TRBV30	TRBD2	TGTGCCTGGAGTTCCCTAGCGGGAGCGGGCATTCAGTACTTC	CAWSSLAGAGIQYF
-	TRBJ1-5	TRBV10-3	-	TGTGCCATCAGTGACGGGGATTCCCAGCATTTT	CAISDGDSQHF
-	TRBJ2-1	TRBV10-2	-	TGCGCCAGCAATTCCCCTGGGGAGTACAATGAGCAGTTCTTC	CASNSPGEYNEQFF
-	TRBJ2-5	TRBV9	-	TGTGCCAGCAGCGTTGGGGCTCAAGAGACCCAGTACTTC	CASSVGAQETQYF
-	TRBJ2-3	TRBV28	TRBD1	TGTGCCAGCAGAAGTAGACAGGGAAAACCTTCTAGCACAGATACGCAGTATTTT	CASRSRQGKPSSTDTQYF
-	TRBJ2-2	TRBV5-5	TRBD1	TGTGCCAGCAGCAGCCAGGGGGCGAACACCGGGGAGCTGTTTTTT	CASSSQGANTGELFF
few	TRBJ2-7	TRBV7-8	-	TGTGCCAGCAGCTTAGAAATGGCGGTCTCCTACGAGCAGTACTTC	CASSLEMAVSYEQYF
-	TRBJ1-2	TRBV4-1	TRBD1	TGCGCCAGCAGCCAAGCGGGGACAGGGGTTAGGGGTGGCTACACCTTC	CASSQAGTGVRGGYTF
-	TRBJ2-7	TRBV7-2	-	TGTGCCAGCAGCTTAGGGGACGCTTCCTACGAGCAGTACTTC	CASSLGDASYEQYF
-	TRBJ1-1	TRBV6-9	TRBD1	TGTGCCAGCACTCAGAACCCGGGGACAGAGTTTCACGTAACTAGGATGAACACTGAAGCTTTCTTT	CASTQNPGTEFHVTRMNTEAFF
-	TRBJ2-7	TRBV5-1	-	TGCGCCAGCAGCTTGAGCTATGGAGCCTACGAGCAGTACTTC	CASSLSYGAYEQYF
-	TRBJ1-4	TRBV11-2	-	TGTGCCAGCAACGAGGGAGCAGGAGATGAAAAACTGTTTTTT	CASNEGAGDEKLFF
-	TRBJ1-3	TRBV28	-	TGTGCCAGCAGACCAGGACAGTGGCGGGAAGGAAACACCATATATTTT	CASRPGQWREGNTIYF
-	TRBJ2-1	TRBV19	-	TGTGCCAGTAGTATAGTCCGTAGCGCCGCGTACAATGAGCAGTTCTTC	CASSIVRSAAYNEQFF
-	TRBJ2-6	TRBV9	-	TGTGCCAGCAGCGTAGTAGCGGTGAGCTCTGGGGCCAACGTCCTGACTTTC	CASSVVAVSSGANVLTF
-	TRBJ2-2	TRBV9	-	TGTGCCAGCAGCGATCGACAAACCGGGGAGCTGTTTTTT	CASSDRQTGELFF
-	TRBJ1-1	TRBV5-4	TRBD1	TGTGCCAGCAGCGAAGGGACAGGGGAGACTGAAGCTTTCTTT	CASSEGTGETEAFF
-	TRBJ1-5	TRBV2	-	TGTGCCAGCAGTTACCGGGATACCGATCAGCCCCAGCATTTT	CASSYRDTDQPQHF
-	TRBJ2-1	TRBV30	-	TGTGCCTGCACCATAGGGTCTGCGTTCTTC	CACTIGSAFF
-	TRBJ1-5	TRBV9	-	TGTGCCAGCAGCGTAGATGTCTGTATTCATGACCATCAGACGTATAGCAATCAGCCCCAGCATTTT	CASSVDVCIHDHQTYSNQPQHF
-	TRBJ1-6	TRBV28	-	TGTGCCAGCAGTTTCAGGGAACCGTCACCCCTCCACTTT	CASSFREPSPLHF
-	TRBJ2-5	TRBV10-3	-	TGTGCCATCAGTGAAACAGGTTTCCAAGAGACCCAGTACTTC	CAISETGFQETQYF
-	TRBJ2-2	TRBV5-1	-	TGCGCCAGCAGCTTGTTACAGGGCACCGGGGAGCTGTTTTTT	CASSLLQGTGELFF
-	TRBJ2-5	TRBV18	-	TGTGCCAGCTCACCACCGGGGCCGGAGACCCAGTACTTC	CASSPPGPETQYF
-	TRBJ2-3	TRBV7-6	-	TGTGCCAGCAGCCTCTATCTAGGGGATACGCAGTATTTT	CASSLYLGDTQYF
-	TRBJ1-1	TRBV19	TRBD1	TGTGCCAGTAGGGTCTTAGGACAGGGACTGGATGAAGCTTTCTTT	CASRVLGQGLDEAFF
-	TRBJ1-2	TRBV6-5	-	TGTGCCAGCAGGCACTATGGCTACACCTTC	CASRHYGYTF
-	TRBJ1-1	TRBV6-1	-	TGTGCCAGCAGTGTAGGGACCCTACTAAGGAACACTGAAGCTTTCTTT	CASSVGTLLRNTEAFF
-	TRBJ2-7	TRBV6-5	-	TGTGCCAGCAGGTTAGGCGACGGCTCCTACGAGCAGTACTTC	CASRLGDGSYEQYF
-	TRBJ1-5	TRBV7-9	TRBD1	TGTGCCAGCAGCCTCGGGACAGGGGGCGGCAATCAGCCCCAGCATTTT	CASSLGTGGGNQPQHF
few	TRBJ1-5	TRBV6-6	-	TGTGCCAGCGGCCTGGACAGAACACAGCCCCAGCATTTT	CASGLDRTQPQHF
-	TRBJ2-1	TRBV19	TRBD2	TGTGCCAGTAGTCCCGGGACTATCACTTATGAGCAGTTCTTC	CASSPGTITYEQFF
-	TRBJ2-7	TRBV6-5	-	TGTGCCAGCAGTTACCGGGACGGGTACGAGCAGTACTTC	CASSYRDGYEQYF
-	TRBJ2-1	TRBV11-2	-	TGTGCCAGCAGTCCCAATCTTAGCGGTGAGCAGTTCTTC	CASSPNLSGEQFF
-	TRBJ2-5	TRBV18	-	TGTGCCAGCTCACCAGGGGAGGATCGGGAGACCCAGTACTTC	CASSPGEDRETQYF
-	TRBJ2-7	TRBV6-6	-	TGTGCCAGCAGTTACTCAACCAGGGACTACGAGCAGTACTTC	CASSYSTRDYEQYF
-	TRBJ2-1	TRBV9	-	TGTGCCAGCAGCCCCCAGGGAGGCTCCTACAATGAGCAGTTCTTC	CASSPQGGSYNEQFF
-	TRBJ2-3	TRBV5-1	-	TGCGCCAGCAGCTTGGACACAGATACGCAGTATTTT	CASSLDTDTQYF
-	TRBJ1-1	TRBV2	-	TGTGCCAGCAGTGAAGCGCTTCTGAAGACTGAAGCTTTCTTT	CASSEALLKTEAFF
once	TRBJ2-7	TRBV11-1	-	TGTGCCAGCAGCTTTCATGTGTTGGGCCACGAGCAGTACTTC	CASSFHVLGHEQYF
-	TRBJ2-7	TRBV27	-	TGTGCCAGCGATCTTAGTGACAGCCCCTTTTGTGTCGAGCAGTACTTC	CASDLSDSPFCVEQYF
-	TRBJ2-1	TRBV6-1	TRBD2	TGTGCCAGCAGTGGGACTAGCGGGAGGGAGTTCTTC	CASSGTSGREFF
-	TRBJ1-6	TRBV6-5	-	TGTGCCAGCAGTTACTCAGGGCCCTATAATTCACCCCTCCACTTT	CASSYSGPYNSPLHF
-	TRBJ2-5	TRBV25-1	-	TGTGCCAGCAGTGAATTATCCTGGGAATACGAGAGGCCCGAGACCCAGTACTTC	CASSELSWEYERPETQYF
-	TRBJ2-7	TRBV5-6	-	TGTGCCAGCAGCGCCTTTTTTACAGACGAGCAGTACTTC	CASSAFFTDEQYF
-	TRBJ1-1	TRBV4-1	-	TGCGCCAGCAGCCCCCCATCGGGGCGACGAGCTGAAGCTTTCTTT	CASSPPSGRRAEAFF
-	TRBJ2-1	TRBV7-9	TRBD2	TGTGCCAGCAGCTTAGATTGGGGACTAGCGGATTACAATGAGCAGTTCTTC	CASSLDWGLADYNEQFF
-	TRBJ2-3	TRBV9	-	TGTGCCAGCAGCGTAGGTAGCGCGTTCACAGATACGCAGTATTTT	CASSVGSAFTDTQYF
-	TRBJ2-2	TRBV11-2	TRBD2	TGTGTCGCGGGGGGAAACACCGGGGAGCTGTTTTTT	CVAGGNTGELFF